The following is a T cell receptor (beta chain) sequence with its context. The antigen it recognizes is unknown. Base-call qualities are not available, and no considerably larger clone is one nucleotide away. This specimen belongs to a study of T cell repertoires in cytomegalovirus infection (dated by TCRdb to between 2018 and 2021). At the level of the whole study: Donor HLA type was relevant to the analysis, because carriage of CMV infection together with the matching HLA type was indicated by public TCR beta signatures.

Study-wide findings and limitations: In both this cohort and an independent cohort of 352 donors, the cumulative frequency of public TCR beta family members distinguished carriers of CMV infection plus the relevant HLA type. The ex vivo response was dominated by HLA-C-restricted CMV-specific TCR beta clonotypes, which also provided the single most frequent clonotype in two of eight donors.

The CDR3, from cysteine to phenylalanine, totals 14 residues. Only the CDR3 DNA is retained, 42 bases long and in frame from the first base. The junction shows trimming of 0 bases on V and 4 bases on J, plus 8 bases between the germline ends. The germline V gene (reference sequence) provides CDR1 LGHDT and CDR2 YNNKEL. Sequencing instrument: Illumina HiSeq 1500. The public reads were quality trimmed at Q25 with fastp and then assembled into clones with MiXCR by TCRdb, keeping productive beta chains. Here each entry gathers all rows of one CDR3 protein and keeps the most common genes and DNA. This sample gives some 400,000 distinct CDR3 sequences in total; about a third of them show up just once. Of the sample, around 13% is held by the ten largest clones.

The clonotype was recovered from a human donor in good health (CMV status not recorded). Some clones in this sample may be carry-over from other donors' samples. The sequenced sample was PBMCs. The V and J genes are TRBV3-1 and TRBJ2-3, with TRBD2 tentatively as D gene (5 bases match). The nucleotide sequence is TGTGCCAGCAGCCAAGATCTGGAGGCAGATACGCAGTATTTT. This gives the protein CASSQDLEADTQYF.